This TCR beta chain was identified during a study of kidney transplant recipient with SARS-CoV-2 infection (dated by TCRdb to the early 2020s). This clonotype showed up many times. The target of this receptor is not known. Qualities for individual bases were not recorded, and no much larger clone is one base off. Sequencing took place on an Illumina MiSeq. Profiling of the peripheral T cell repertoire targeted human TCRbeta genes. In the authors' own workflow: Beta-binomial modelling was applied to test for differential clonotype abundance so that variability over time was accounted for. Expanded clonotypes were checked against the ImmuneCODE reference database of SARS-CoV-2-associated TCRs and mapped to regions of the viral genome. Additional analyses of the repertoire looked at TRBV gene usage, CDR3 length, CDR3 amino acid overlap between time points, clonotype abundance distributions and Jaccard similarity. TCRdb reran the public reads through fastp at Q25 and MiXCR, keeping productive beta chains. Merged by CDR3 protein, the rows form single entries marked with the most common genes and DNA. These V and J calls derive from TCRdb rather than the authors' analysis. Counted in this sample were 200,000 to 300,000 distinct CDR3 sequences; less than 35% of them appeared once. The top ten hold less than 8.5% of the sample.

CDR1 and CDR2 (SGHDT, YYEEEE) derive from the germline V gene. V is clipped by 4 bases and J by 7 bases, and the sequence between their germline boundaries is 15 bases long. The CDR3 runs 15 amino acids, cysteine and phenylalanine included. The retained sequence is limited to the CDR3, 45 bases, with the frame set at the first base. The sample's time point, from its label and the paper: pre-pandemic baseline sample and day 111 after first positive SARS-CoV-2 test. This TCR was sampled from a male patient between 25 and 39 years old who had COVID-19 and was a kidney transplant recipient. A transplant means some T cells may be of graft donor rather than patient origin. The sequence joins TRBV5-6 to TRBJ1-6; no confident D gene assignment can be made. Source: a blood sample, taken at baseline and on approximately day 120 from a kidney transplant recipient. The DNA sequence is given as TGTGCCAGCAGCCGACTGCATTTACAAAATTCACCCCTCCACTTT. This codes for CASSRLHLQNSPLHF. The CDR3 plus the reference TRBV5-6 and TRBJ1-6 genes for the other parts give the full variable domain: DAGVTQSPTHLIKTRGQQVTLRCSPKSGHDTVSWYQQALGQGPQFIFQYYEEEERQRGNFPDRFSGHQFPNYSSELNVNALLLGDSALYLCASSRLHLQNSPLHFGNGTRLTVT.